Listed below are T cell receptor beta chains from one sample, sequenced in a study of cytomegalovirus exposure and HLA in healthy donors. Repertoires were generated with immunoSEQ multiplex PCR, while TCRdb's copy carries only in-frame clones and drops some. The data hold some 120,000 clones, with around four fifths observed a single time. Sequenced sample: PBMCs. Receptors were obtained from a male donor in good health and CMV-seropositive. Each CDR3 is given with its conserved first and last residue. The order of the fields is clone size, V gene, J gene, D gene, CDR3 protein, CDR3 DNA. The D gene is left open where the match is weak. Clone size, where shown, is once, few, many, or a class for clones that have expanded.

NA,TRBV19,TRBJ1-1,TRBD1,CASSEYRGPTEAFF,TGTGCCAGTAGTGAATACAGGGGCCCCACTGAAGCTTTCTTT
NA,TRBV7-3,TRBJ2-7,TRBD2,CASSLGLAGGPYEQYF,TGTGCCAGCAGCTTAGGACTAGCGGGAGGGCCCTACGAGCAGTACTTC
NA,TRBV28,TRBJ2-2,NA,CASSPPGRNTGELFF,TGTGCCAGCAGTCCCCCGGGGAGGAACACCGGGGAGCTGTTTTTT
few,TRBV28,TRBJ2-7,TRBD2,CASRRLAGVSEQYF,TGTGCCAGCAGGCGTCTAGCGGGAGTTTCCGAGCAGTACTTC
NA,TRBV28,TRBJ2-1,NA,CASSLLGYNNEQFF,TGTGCCAGCAGTTTGCTCGGGTACAACAATGAGCAGTTCTTC
NA,TRBV2,TRBJ2-3,NA,CASSEGNRVQYF,TGTGCCAGCAGTGAAGGGAACAGGGTGCAGTATTTT
NA,TRBV7-9,TRBJ2-1,TRBD2,CASSPRTSGGYNEQFF,TGTGCCAGCAGCCCCAGGACTAGCGGGGGGTACAATGAGCAGTTCTTC
once,TRBV4-3,TRBJ2-2,TRBD2,CASSQELSGSRGELFF,TGCGCCAGCAGCCAAGAACTAAGCGGGAGTCGAGGGGAGCTGTTTTTT
NA,TRBV9,TRBJ1-1,TRBD1,CASSVETGGGQAFF,TGTGCCAGCAGCGTAGAGACAGGGGGAGGGCAGGCTTTCTTT
once,TRBV28,TRBJ2-7,TRBD1,CASSTGGQTYEQYF,TGTGCCAGCAGTACAGGGGGACAGACCTACGAGCAGTACTTC
NA,TRBV18,TRBJ1-5,TRBD1,CASSPDRGNQPQHF,TGTGCCAGCTCCCCTGACAGGGGAAATCAGCCCCAGCATTTT
NA,TRBV5-1,TRBJ2-5,TRBD1,CASSLTGGQETQYF,TGCGCCAGCAGCTTAACAGGGGGCCAAGAGACCCAGTACTTC
NA,TRBV7-8,TRBJ1-5,NA,CASSPRTDSGPQHF,TGTGCCAGCAGCCCTAGGACAGACAGCGGGCCCCAGCATTTT
few,TRBV7-9,TRBJ1-3,NA,CASSLVTPGNTIYF,TGTGCCAGCAGCTTGGTCACTCCTGGAAACACCATATATTTT
NA,TRBV18,TRBJ2-7,NA,CACGTSPYEQYF,TGTGCCTGCGGGACTTCCCCTTACGAGCAGTACTTC
NA,TRBV18,TRBJ2-1,TRBD2,CASSPSWTRDNEQFF,TGTGCCAGCTCACCATCCTGGACTAGAGACAATGAGCAGTTCTTC
NA,TRBV5-4,TRBJ2-7,TRBD2,CASSFSLAGGKSYEQYF,TGTGCCAGCAGCTTTTCACTAGCGGGAGGTAAATCCTACGAGCAGTACTTC
once,TRBV18,TRBJ1-1,TRBD1,CASSPSGGRRGTEAFF,TGTGCCAGCTCACCGTCAGGGGGCAGACGTGGAACTGAAGCTTTCTTT
few,TRBV5-4,TRBJ2-7,TRBD2,CASSLGTSGKEQYF,TGTGCCAGCAGCTTGGGGACTAGCGGGAAAGAGCAGTACTTC
NA,TRBV6-6,TRBJ1-2,TRBD1,CASSTPGQGGYGYTF,TGTGCCAGCAGTACTCCGGGACAGGGTGGCTATGGCTACACCTTC
NA,TRBV7-9,TRBJ2-7,TRBD1,CASSEDRSYEQYF,TGTGCCAGCAGCGAGGACAGGTCCTACGAGCAGTACTTC
NA,TRBV10-3,TRBJ2-2,NA,CAISASPGTGELFF,TGTGCCATCAGTGCTTCCCCCGGGACCGGGGAGCTGTTTTTT
NA,TRBV5-1,TRBJ2-7,NA,CASSLAAGHVDEQYF,TGCGCCAGCAGCTTGGCAGCGGGACACGTCGACGAGCAGTACTTC
NA,TRBV4-1,TRBJ2-2,TRBD2,CASSQGGGSPGELFF,TGCGCCAGCAGCCAAGGGGGGGGGTCCCCCGGGGAGCTGTTTTTT
NA,TRBV19,TRBJ1-5,NA,CASNEHIVGNQPQHF,TGTGCCAGTAACGAGCATATAGTGGGCAATCAGCCCCAGCATTTT
few,TRBV7-6,TRBJ2-7,NA,CASSINREYEQYF,TGTGCCAGCAGCATAAACAGGGAGTACGAGCAGTACTTC
NA,TRBV4-3,TRBJ2-3,NA,CASSQSRAGLYRTDTQYF,TGCGCCAGCAGCCAATCTAGGGCAGGGCTCTACCGCACAGATACGCAGTATTTT
NA,TRBV29-1,TRBJ2-3,NA,CSVGPLERVARDTQYF,TGCAGCGTTGGCCCCCTGGAGAGAGTAGCTAGAGATACGCAGTATTTT
NA,TRBV7-3,TRBJ2-1,TRBD1,CASSSAGQEYNEQFF,TGTGCCAGCAGCTCCGCGGGACAGGAGTACAATGAGCAGTTCTTC
NA,TRBV7-9,TRBJ1-1,NA,CASSLGGEEAFF,TGTGCCAGCAGCTTAGGGGGGGAAGAAGCTTTCTTT
NA,TRBV7-8,TRBJ1-3,NA,CASSLARRQASGNTIYF,TGTGCCAGCAGCTTAGCAAGGAGACAGGCCTCTGGAAACACCATATATTTT
NA,TRBV7-8,TRBJ2-1,NA,CASSLDYEQFF,TGTGCCAGCAGCTTAGACTATGAGCAGTTCTTC
NA,TRBV9,TRBJ2-1,NA,CASSSEVVVEQFF,TGTGCCAGCAGCTCCGAGGTGGTAGTTGAGCAGTTCTTC
NA,TRBV4-3,TRBJ2-1,TRBD2,CASSQIGGTSGRKNEQFF,TGCGCCAGCAGCCAAATTGGCGGGACTAGCGGGAGAAAAAATGAGCAGTTCTTC
NA,TRBV5-6,TRBJ1-2,TRBD1,CASSLAPTGSFYGYTF,TGTGCCAGCAGCTTGGCGCCGACAGGGTCCTTTTATGGCTACACCTTC
NA,TRBV4-2,TRBJ2-1,NA,CASSQDGPFNEQFF,TGTGCCAGCAGCCAAGATGGCCCTTTCAATGAGCAGTTCTTC
NA,TRBV4-3,TRBJ2-5,TRBD2,CASSQDRASGSVETQYF,TGCGCCAGCAGCCAAGATAGGGCTAGCGGGAGTGTAGAGACCCAGTACTTC
NA,TRBV2,TRBJ1-3,NA,CASSDINSGNTIYF,TGTGCCAGCAGTGACATCAACTCTGGAAACACCATATATTTT
NA,TRBV29-1,TRBJ2-2,TRBD2,CSVSGTSGPNTGELFF,TGCAGCGTGTCCGGGACTAGCGGGCCGAACACCGGGGAGCTGTTTTTT
NA,TRBV4-3,TRBJ2-1,TRBD2,CASSQVVVGGEQFF,TGCGCCAGCAGCCAAGTTGTGGTCGGGGGGGAGCAGTTCTTC
NA,TRBV5-1,TRBJ2-3,TRBD1,CASSLRGTGLIGADTQYF,TGCGCCAGCAGCTTGAGGGGGACAGGGCTGATAGGAGCAGATACGCAGTATTTT
NA,TRBV4-1,TRBJ2-5,NA,CASSQGTGETQYF,TGCGCCAGCAGCCAGGGGACTGGAGAGACCCAGTACTTC
NA,TRBV7-9,TRBJ2-7,TRBD2,CASSLARGGGYEQYF,TGTGCCAGCAGCTTAGCGCGGGGGGGAGGGTACGAGCAGTACTTC
once,TRBV5-4,TRBJ2-5,NA,CASSLRPTGGQETQYF,TGTGCCAGCAGCCTACGCCCCACAGGTGGTCAAGAGACCCAGTACTTC
once,TRBV4-3,TRBJ2-1,TRBD2,CASSQVALAGEKQFF,TGCGCCAGCAGCCAAGTGGCGCTAGCGGGAGAAAAGCAGTTCTTC
NA,TRBV5-1,TRBJ2-7,NA,CASSSPSADEQYF,TGCGCCAGCAGCTCGCCTAGCGCCGACGAGCAGTACTTC
NA,TRBV4-3,TRBJ1-3,NA,CASSQAVRGANTIYF,TGCGCCAGCAGCCAAGCCGTCCGGGGGGCCAACACCATATATTTT
NA,TRBV7-3,TRBJ1-2,TRBD1,CASSFPDRVGYTF,TGTGCCAGCAGCTTCCCGGACAGGGTGGGCTACACCTTC
NA,TRBV19,TRBJ2-7,TRBD2,CASSIDREGLYEQYF,TGTGCCAGTAGTATAGACAGGGAGGGCCTATACGAGCAGTACTTC
few,TRBV19,TRBJ1-1,NA,CASQDSNTEAFF,TGTGCCAGTCAGGACAGTAACACTGAAGCTTTCTTT
once,TRBV5-5,TRBJ2-7,TRBD2,CASSLYSGPTYEQYF,TGTGCCAGCAGCTTGTATAGCGGGCCTACCTACGAGCAGTACTTC
NA,TRBV7-2,TRBJ1-5,NA,CASSFDSQPQHF,TGTGCCAGCAGCTTCGACTCGCAGCCCCAGCATTTT
once,TRBV7-2,TRBJ2-7,NA,CASSLGLGSYEQYF,TGTGCCAGCAGCTTAGGACTGGGCTCCTACGAGCAGTACTTC
NA,TRBV7-9,TRBJ2-3,TRBD2,CSSSLGGGLSTDTQYF,TGTTCCAGCAGTTTGGGCGGGGGACTTAGCACAGATACGCAGTATTTT
few,TRBV5-1,TRBJ2-7,TRBD2,CASSWGLAGALYEQYF,TGCGCCAGCAGCTGGGGACTAGCGGGAGCATTGTACGAGCAGTACTTC
NA,TRBV29-1,TRBJ2-2,NA,CSVPQLPPGTGITGELFF,TGCAGCGTCCCCCAGCTTCCTCCCGGGACTGGAATCACCGGGGAGCTGTTTTTT
NA,TRBV4-2,TRBJ2-7,TRBD1,CASSRSGQELYEQYF,TGTGCCAGCAGCCGTTCGGGACAGGAACTTTACGAGCAGTACTTC
NA,TRBV6-5,TRBJ2-7,TRBD2,CASSLERDYEQYF,TGTGCCAGCAGTTTAGAGCGGGACTACGAGCAGTACTTC